This TCR beta chain was observed in a study of T cell responses to AZD1222 COVID-19 vaccine (dated by TCRdb to the early 2020s). In the study overall: AZD1222 recipients given second doses at about 4 weeks or at about 12 weeks were pooled, since spike-specific TCR depth and breadth were not found to differ between the two schedules. TCR sequencing was performed for 230 to 250 trial participants, of whom roughly 200 were given two doses of AZD1222 and around 26 were given two doses of MenACWY control vaccine. Trial participants were enrolled by age into subgroups of 18-55, 56-69 and 70-plus years, and roughly 160, 29 and 62 TCR-sequenced participants, respectively, were included in these subgroups.

Concerning this clone: Its binding antigen is unknown. Base qualities are not provided; no much larger clone lies one nucleotide away.

The CDR3 regions of human TCRbeta chains were subjected to immunosequencing. The source study handled its data this way. Repertoire TCRs were checked for matches against a reference library of SARS-CoV-2-specific TCRs that had been generated using the MIRA antigen-specificity platform. Breadth meant the fraction of unique TCRs that were SARS-CoV-2-associated, whereas depth meant the fraction of total T cells that were SARS-CoV-2-associated. Using the MIRA data, each spike-specific TCR was mapped to the spike region that the TCR reacts to and placed in a CD4 or CD8 class. Log10-transformed breadth and depth values were compared by one-way ANOVA with Sidak's multiple comparisons tests. Sourced from immuneACCESS, this table was stored by TCRdb with only in-frame sequences that have V and J called. A share of the clones is absent; for the studies checked, an unresolved V gene accounts for under half, and the remainder has no known explanation. That table gives V, J and clone size, and the DNA gave D and trimming. The sample yields 120,000 to 150,000 clones; more than 85% were counted once. Approximately 5% of the sample belongs to the ten largest clones.

The full study reports these points: Nearly half of unique spike-specific TCRs reportedly recognized epitopes outside regions mutated in the B.1.351 and B.1.1.7 variants. Conclusions about previously exposed vaccinees are limited because only five to seven AZD1222 recipients were SARS-CoV-2 seropositive at baseline. After two AZD1222 doses, spike-specific TCR breadth and depth were significantly higher than at day 0 and than in MenACWY recipients. Vaccine-associated CD4 TCRs spanned the whole spike protein, with dominant responses in regions 160-218 and 743-854. Because no day 14 peak-response samples were available, repertoires were characterized only after the peak T cell response. The 56-69-year group was small, and its depth increase did not reach significance, likely because of low power. Participants were mostly white British, with more females than males. The authors suggested clonal diversity may have been underestimated.

Read against the paper, the sample's time point label means: baseline before first vaccination. Vaccinee samples were obtained from the UK trials COV001 and COV002, which included a single-blind randomized controlled phase 2/3 trial of AZD1222 (ChAdOx1 nCoV-19) in healthy adults. Trial participant PBMC samples were collected at day 0 and day 28 after the second dose for TCRbeta chain sequencing. Trimming costs V 0 bases and J 5 bases, and their ends lie 11 bases apart. From its cysteine to its phenylalanine, the CDR3 spans 14 amino acids. This entry keeps only the CDR3 DNA: 42 bases, framed from base 1. CDR1 and CDR2 are drawn from the germline V gene: SGHRS, YFSETQ.

The input for sequencing was peripheral blood, taken on day 0 of AZD1222 vaccination. The receptor was isolated from an adult in good health. Here the chain combines TRBV5-1 and TRBJ2-5, with the D segment possibly TRBD1 or TRBD2, each aligning over 5 bases. CDR3 reads: CASSLVAGSETQYF. In nucleotides, the sequence is TGCGCCAGCAGCTTGGTGGCAGGGAGCGAGACCCAGTACTTC.